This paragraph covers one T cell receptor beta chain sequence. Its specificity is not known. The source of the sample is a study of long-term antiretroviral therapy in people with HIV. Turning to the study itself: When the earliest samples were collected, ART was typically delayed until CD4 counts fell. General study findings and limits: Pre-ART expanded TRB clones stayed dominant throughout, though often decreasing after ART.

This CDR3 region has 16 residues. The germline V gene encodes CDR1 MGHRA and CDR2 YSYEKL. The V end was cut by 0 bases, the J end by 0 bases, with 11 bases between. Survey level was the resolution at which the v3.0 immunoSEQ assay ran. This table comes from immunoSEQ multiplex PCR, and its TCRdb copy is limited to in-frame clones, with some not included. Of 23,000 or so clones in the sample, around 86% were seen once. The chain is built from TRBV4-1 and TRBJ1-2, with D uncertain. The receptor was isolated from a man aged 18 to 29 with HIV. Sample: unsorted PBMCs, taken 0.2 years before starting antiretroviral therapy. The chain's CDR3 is CASSQETGVPNYGYTF. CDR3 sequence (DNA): TGCGCCAGCAGCCAAGAAACTGGGGTACCTAACTATGGCTACACCTTC.